This passage covers 28 T cell receptor beta chains from one sample sequenced in a study of T-cell memory formation after mild COVID-19 (dated by TCRdb to the early 2020s). The method behind the library was 5' RACE. The sequencer listed for this sample is Illumina NovaSeq 6000. TCRdb trimmed the raw reads at Q25, called clones with MiXCR and kept productive beta chains. Identical CDR3 protein sequences are pooled into one entry, listed with their most common genes and DNA. This sample gives about 250,000 distinct CDR3 sequences in total; roughly 15% of them show up just once. The ten largest clones take up 3.5% to 4% of the sample. Sequencing was performed on PBMCs or a T cell subset sorted from them (not recorded which). The source is a young man who had mild COVID-19 (a few samples of this study predate the infection). The sample titles of this study are shuffled in the database, so cell type and time point are left out; the donor was told from shared clones.

The rearrangement uses TRBV6-5 and TRBJ1-1; D unresolved. The CDR3 runs to 15 residues. Trimming left V 8 bases short and J 1 base short, with 17 bases between. Germline loops: CDR1 MNHEY, CDR2 SVGAGI. The CDR3 DNA is TGTGCCAGCTGCTGGTCAGCTTTACCGAACACTGAAGCTTTCTTT. This sequence encodes CASCWSALPNTEAFF.

This clonotype appeared a few times. The rearrangement uses TRBV5-1 and TRBJ2-6, with 8 bases that match TRBD1. Per germline, CDR1 SGHRS and CDR2 YFSETQ. With V trimmed by 2 bases and J by 4 bases, 11 bases remained unmatched. The CDR3 loop spans 18 amino acids. The CDR3: CASSFPGQVKPGANVLTF. CDR3 nucleotides: TGCGCCAGCAGCTTCCCGGGACAGGTAAAACCCGGGGCCAACGTCCTGACTTTC.

V is TRBV20-1 and J is TRBJ1-2, with D possibly being TRBD1 (6 bases). The CDR3 runs 14 residues. CDR1 and CDR2 from the germline V gene are DFQATT and SNEGSKA (reference sequence). Trimming removed 2 bases at V and 2 bases at J, with 12 bases between. DNA of the CDR3: TGCAGTGCTAGAAAGCCGGGACACAACTATGGCTACACCTTC. Its protein product is CSARKPGHNYGYTF.

This clonotype was found a few times. This rearrangement joins TRBV6-2 or TRBV6-3 to TRBJ2-5, with D uncertain. The CDR3 covers 12 residues. Germline CDR1 MNHEY, CDR2 SVGEGT. The V end was cut by 6 bases, the J end by 5 bases, with 10 bases between. CDR3 protein: CASRTLGETQYF. As DNA, the CDR3 is TGTGCCAGCAGGACGTTGGGGGAGACCCAGTACTTC.

Here the CDR3 reads CASSQDLSGNTIYF. In nucleotides, the CDR3 is TGCGCCAGCAGCCAGGACCTCTCTGGAAACACCATATATTTT. This sequence joins TRBV5-1 and TRBJ1-3, with unresolved D. V lost 4 bases and J lost 0, with 8 bases in between. CDR1 SGHRS and CDR2 YFSETQ come from the germline V gene. This CDR3 region has 14 residues. Looking up the rest from reference TRBV5-1 and TRBJ1-3 gives the full variable domain: KAGVTQTPRYLIKTRGQQVTLSCSPISGHRSVSWYQQTPGQGLQFLFEYFSETQRNKGNFPGRFSGRQFSNSRSEMNVSTLELGDSALYLCASSQDLSGNTIYFGEGSWLTVV.

The genes are TRBV6-5 and TRBJ1-1, with unresolved D. The CDR3 consists of 16 residues. Germline CDR1 MNHEY, CDR2 SVGAGI. With 0 bases removed from V and 0 bases from J, the gap between germline ends came to 11 bases. The CDR3 spells CASSYSRPGLNTEAFF. CDR3 nucleotides: TGTGCCAGCAGTTACTCGAGACCGGGTCTGAACACTGAAGCTTTCTTT.

The chain's CDR3 is CASSQDIGPQNEQFF. The CDR3 bases are TGTGCCAGCAGCCAAGATATCGGTCCCCAGAATGAGCAGTTCTTC. The chain has TRBV3-1 and TRBJ2-1; D is unresolved. Germline assignment: CDR1 LGHDT and CDR2 YNNKEL (reference sequence). Between the trimmed V and J ends, which lost 0 bases and 7 bases, there was a span of 13 bases. CDR3 size: 15 residues.

In its sample, this clonotype was seen a few times. The chain joins TRBV14 to TRBJ2-1; the D gene could be TRBD1 or TRBD2 (5 bases each). V lost 1 base and J 9 bases, leaving 13 bases between the germline ends. CDR1 and CDR2 from the germline V gene are SGHDN and FVKESK. The CDR3 spans 14 residues. The CDR3 spells CASSQAGALTEQFF. The CDR3 nucleotides are TGTGCCAGCAGCCAAGCCGGGGCCTTAACTGAGCAGTTCTTC.

The chain couples TRBV5-1 to TRBJ1-2; 9 bases align to TRBD1. Germline V gene lookup returns CDR1 SGHRS and CDR2 YFSETQ. Losses at the gene ends were 6 bases for V and 5 bases for J; bases not matched to a gene: 5. The CDR3 length is 13 residues. The CDR3 DNA reads TGCGCCAGCACCCCCGGACAGGGGTATGGCTACACCTTC. The encoded protein is CASTPGQGYGYTF.

This clonotype has only a few counts. The chain links TRBV7-6 to TRBJ2-1; 11 bases are shared with TRBD2. With V trimmed by 0 bases and J by 9 bases, 16 bases remained unmatched. Germline V lookup: CDR1 SGHVS, CDR2 FNYEAQ. The CDR3 runs to 19 residues. This CDR3 is CASSLAIGLAGGRSPEQFF. DNA for the CDR3: TGTGCCAGCAGCTTAGCGATCGGGCTAGCGGGGGGCCGGTCTCCTGAGCAGTTCTTC.

The CDR3: CASSSGFSGNTIYF. Here the CDR3 DNA reads TGTGCCAGCAGCTCTGGTTTCTCTGGAAACACCATATATTTT. This chain connects TRBV7-8 to TRBJ1-3; D gene unclear. Germline values: CDR1 SGHVS, CDR2 FQNEAQ. The V and J ends lost 4 bases and 0 bases respectively, with 7 bases between them. The CDR3 has 14 amino acids.

This clonotype appeared many times. The chain recombines TRBV4-2 with TRBJ2-3; D is perhaps TRBD1 or TRBD2 (5 bases each). This CDR3 spans 19 amino acids. CDR1 LGHNA and CDR2 YNFKEQ come from the germline V gene. Trimming left V 1 base short and J 2 bases short, with 22 bases between. DNA for the CDR3: TGTGCCAGCAGCCAAGGGGGACGAGGGGCGGATTCCCCCACAGATACGCAGTATTTT. Its protein product is CASSQGGRGADSPTDTQYF.

The chain links TRBV4-1 to TRBJ1-5, with 9 positions matching TRBD1. Germline CDR1 reads MGHRA; CDR2 reads YSYEKL. The V segment lost 0 bases and the J segment 7 bases; nucleotides outside the gene matches: 7. The CDR3 contains 16 residues. This chain's CDR3 is CASSQDPGTGNQPQHF. CDR3 sequence (DNA): TGCGCCAGCAGCCAAGATCCGGGGACAGGGAACCAGCCCCAGCATTTT.

This clonotype was found many times. This sequence joins TRBV4-3 and TRBJ2-2; D is perhaps TRBD1 or TRBD2 (6 bases each). The V end was cut by 0 bases, the J end by 2 bases, with 16 bases between. The CDR3 length is 18 residues. Germline V gives CDR1 LGHNA, CDR2 YSLEER. CDR3 sequence: CASSQEPPGGINTGELFF. The CDR3 nucleotides read TGCGCCAGCAGCCAAGAACCCCCCGGGGGCATAAACACCGGGGAGCTGTTTTTT.

This chain uses TRBV2 with TRBJ2-5, with unresolved D. Between the trimmed V and J ends, which lost 2 bases and 2 bases, there was a span of 9 bases. In germline, CDR1 is SNHLY, CDR2 FYNNEI. This CDR3 comprises 14 residues. The CDR3 loop reads CASSERWGQETQYF. In nucleotides, the CDR3 is TGTGCCAGCAGTGAAAGGTGGGGACAAGAGACCCAGTACTTC.

The CDR3 sequence is CAGRGGPTDTQYF. CDR3 DNA sequence: TGTGCCGGACGGGGGGGCCCCACAGATACGCAGTATTTT. The chain combines TRBV7-2 with TRBJ2-3, with TRBD2 matching over 8 bases. CDR1 SGHTA and CDR2 FQGNSA come from the germline V gene. CDR3 length: 13 amino acids. The V and J ends lost 11 bases and 2 bases, in that order; junction bases with no gene match: 6. The full variable domain, completed using reference TRBV7-2 and TRBJ2-3, is GAGVSQSPSNKVTEKGKDVELRCDPISGHTALYWYRQSLGQGLEFLIYFQGNSAPDKSGLPSDRFSAERTGGSVSTLTIQRTQQEDSAVYLCAGRGGPTDTQYFGPGTRLTVL.

DNA for the CDR3: TGCGCCAGCAGCCCTTTTCTAGCGGGGGTGTCCACAGATACGCAGTATTTT. Protein: CASSPFLAGVSTDTQYF. This sequence joins TRBV4-1 and TRBJ2-3, with 10 bases lining up with TRBD2. This CDR3 region has 17 residues. Trimming cost V 4 bases and J 2 bases; bases outside gene matches: 9. Germline V gene sequence: CDR1 MGHRA, CDR2 YSYEKL.

The chain is built from TRBV5-1 and TRBJ2-3, with D tentatively TRBD1 (6 bases). CDR3 length equals 14 residues. V lost 5 bases and J lost 3, with 13 bases in between. The V gene's germline CDR1 is SGHRS and CDR2 YFSETQ. As DNA, the CDR3 is TGCGCCAGCAGGGCGAACACAGGGACAGATACGCAGTATTTT. Protein sequence: CASRANTGTDTQYF.

This clonotype was observed a few times. The V and J genes are TRBV14 and TRBJ2-3; perhaps TRBD2 as D (5 bases). The CDR3 is 17 residues long. The V and J ends lost 2 bases and 2 bases respectively, with 17 bases between them. Germline V lookup: CDR1 SGHDN, CDR2 FVKESK. The CDR3 DNA reads TGTGCCAGCAGCCAATTCGGTCGCCTAGCCCCCACAGATACGCAGTATTTT. This codes for CASSQFGRLAPTDTQYF.

The chain employs TRBV5-1 and TRBJ2-1; tentative D call: TRBD2 (6 bases). Germline V CDR1 and CDR2: SGHRS, YFSETQ. V was clipped by 4 bases and J by 5 bases, with 16 bases between them. This CDR3 is 15 amino acids long. In DNA form, the CDR3 reads TGCGCCAGCAGCCCCGGGGGTAGCGGTGACAATGAGCAGTTCTTC. Protein: CASSPGGSGDNEQFF.

The chain has TRBV20-1 and TRBJ2-7; TRBD2 is a possible D gene (5 bases). This CDR3 region has 13 residues. Per the germline V gene, CDR1 is DFQATT and CDR2 is SNEGSKA (reference sequence). Trimming took off 3 bases at V and 6 bases at J, with 15 bases between the two ends. The CDR3 sequence: CSASGGRVREQYF. The CDR3, as DNA: TGCAGTGCTAGCGGCGGGCGAGTGCGCGAGCAGTACTTC.

The chain uses TRBV6-5 and TRBJ1-1; D call uncertain. CDR1 is MNHEY and CDR2 is SVGAGI in the germline V gene. V gave up 6 bases and J gave up 2 bases, with 10 bases separating them. The CDR3 extends over 13 amino acids. The CDR3 DNA reads TGTGCCAGCAGACCGTCACTCAACACTGAAGCTTTCTTT. It yields the protein CASRPSLNTEAFF.

This clonotype has a handful of counts. The chain is built from TRBV15 and TRBJ1-2; 10 bases are a match to TRBD1. CDR1 and CDR2 (germline): LNHNV, YYDKDF (reference sequence). The junction had 6 bases not matched to a gene; V was cut back by 2 bases and J by 6 bases. The CDR3 contains 15 residues. CDR3 amino acids: CATSRRTGGVNGYTF. CDR3 DNA: TGTGCCACCAGCAGAAGGACAGGGGGAGTGAATGGCTACACCTTC.

The chain employs TRBV2 and TRBJ2-3, with 7 bases that match TRBD1. Per germline, CDR1 SNHLY and CDR2 FYNNEI. Trimming removed 3 bases from V and 5 bases from J; junction bases left unmatched: 8. The CDR3 sequence is 15 residues long. This CDR3 is CASSDSTGHKDTQYF. CDR3 bases: TGTGCCAGCAGTGATTCGACAGGGCACAAAGATACGCAGTATTTT.

This clonotype was observed a few times. The rearrangement links TRBV7-9 to TRBJ2-7, with D perhaps TRBD2 (6 bases). Germline V gene sequence: CDR1 SEHNR, CDR2 FQNEAQ (reference sequence). The CDR3 extends over 12 amino acids. Trimming stripped 4 bases from V and 2 bases from J, with 6 bases between. CDR3 protein: CASSWGAYEQYF. CDR3 coding DNA: TGTGCCAGCAGCTGGGGGGCCTACGAGCAGTACTTC.

The table lists this clonotype with a few counts. This sequence joins TRBV5-1 and TRBJ1-1; 8 positions match TRBD1. Germline CDR1 and CDR2: SGHRS and YFSETQ. The junction had 8 bases not matched to a gene; V was cut back by 0 bases and J by 4 bases. The CDR3 is 16 residues long. DNA for the CDR3: TGCGCCAGCAGCTTGGGAGGGGCAGGGGGCATCACTGAAGCTTTCTTT. This sequence encodes CASSLGGAGGITEAFF.

The rearrangement uses TRBV5-1 and TRBJ1-1, with D possibly being TRBD1 (6 bases). Per germline, CDR1 SGHRS and CDR2 YFSETQ. Between the trimmed V and J ends, which lost 2 bases and 4 bases, there was a span of 18 bases. The CDR3 sequence is 16 residues long. CDR3 sequence reads: CASSFNRAGASTEAFF. The CDR3 DNA reads TGCGCCAGCAGCTTCAACCGGGCGGGGGCAAGCACTGAAGCTTTCTTT. The full variable domain, in which reference TRBV5-1 and TRBJ1-1 provide the parts outside the CDR3, is KAGVTQTPRYLIKTRGQQVTLSCSPISGHRSVSWYQQTPGQGLQFLFEYFSETQRNKGNFPGRFSGRQFSNSRSEMNVSTLELGDSALYLCASSFNRAGASTEAFFGQGTRLTVV.

This chain links TRBV20-1 with TRBJ2-1, with 10 bases matching TRBD2. The CDR3 spans 14 residues. From germline, CDR1 is DFQATT and CDR2 SNEGSKA (reference sequence). Trimming removed 2 bases from V and 9 bases from J; junction bases left unmatched: 7. The CDR3 nucleotides read TGCAGTGCTAGACGTAGCGGGGGGCCCGGTGAGCAGTTCTTC. Translated, it gives CSARRSGGPGEQFF.